These 20 T cell receptor beta chains came from one sample sequenced in a study of T-cell reconstitution after alpha-beta-depleted transplantation in children. Unique molecular identifiers were incorporated when the TCRbeta library was constructed. TCRdb itself ran the PCR reads through MiXCR, one entry per CDR3 protein. The data contain 90,000 to 100,000 distinct CDR3 sequences, about 22% of them singletons. The sequences come from PBMCs, collected before TCRalphabeta/CD19-depleted stem cell transplant. Receptor source: a boy aged 2-9 years with acute lymphoblastic leukemia, due to receive a stem cell transplant.

The chain is built from TRBV20-1 and TRBJ2-7; 11 bases are a match to TRBD2. This CDR3 has 14 amino acids. Germline-derived CDR1 and CDR2 are DFQATT and SNEGSKA (reference sequence). V lost 3 bases and J lost 9; bases outside the gene matches: 10. CDR3 DNA sequence: TGCAGTGCTAGGGAACTAGCGGGAGTTTCCGGGCAGTACTTC. Translated, it gives CSARELAGVSGQYF.

This sequence joins TRBV19 and TRBJ2-7, with TRBD2 as a possible D gene (5 bases). Germline assignment: CDR1 LNHDA and CDR2 SQIVND (reference sequence). Between the trimmed V and J ends, which lost 11 bases and 5 bases, there was a span of 28 bases. This CDR3 is built from 16 residues. CDR3 DNA sequence: TGTGCCTCTTCAGACTACCTATTCGCCGTAACGAACGAGCAGTACTTC. It yields the protein CASSDYLFAVTNEQYF.

This clonotype appeared a few times. CDR3 bases: TGTGCCAGCAGCTTAGATATAGTACAGGGCGAGCAGTACTTC. Translation gives CASSLDIVQGEQYF. The gene calls are TRBV7-2 and TRBJ2-7; TRBD1 might be the D (6 bases). Germline-derived CDR1 and CDR2 are SGHTA and FQGNSA. With 1 base removed from V and 6 bases from J, the gap between germline ends came to 13 bases. The CDR3 is 14 residues long.

The V gene is TRBV29-1, the J gene TRBJ2-1; D is unresolved. V lost 6 bases, J lost 2 bases, and 26 bases lay in between. Germline V lookup: CDR1 SQVTM, CDR2 ANQGSEA. CDR3 length: 18 residues. This CDR3 reads CSVIAIFGRVGAYNEQFF. CDR3 nucleotide sequence: TGCAGCGTCATTGCAATTTTCGGTCGGGTAGGCGCCTACAATGAGCAGTTCTTC.

This clonotype was seen more than once but under ten times. This chain connects TRBV7-2 to TRBJ2-7; D uncertain. The germline V and J ends were trimmed by 2 bases and 1 base, with 9 bases remaining between them. The CDR3 spans 14 residues. Per the germline V gene, CDR1 is SGHTA and CDR2 is FQGNSA. The CDR3, as DNA: TGTGCCAGCAGCTTACGGCGAAGGTCCTACGAGCAGTACTTC. Amino acids: CASSLRRRSYEQYF.

Concerning this clonotype: Sequence at one end of the junction differs from germline and may be a read error. J is TRBJ2-2 and V is TRBV4-1, with 10 bases aligning to TRBD2. In germline, CDR1 is MGHRA, CDR2 YSYEKL. This CDR3 has 21 residues. CDR3 protein: CACSQEKVGASGSANTGELFF. Written as DNA, the CDR3 is TGCGCCTGCAGCCAAGAAAAGGTCGGGGCTAGCGGGAGCGCGAACACCGGGGAGCTGTTTTTT.

V and J are TRBV29-1 and TRBJ2-3; 8 bases line up with TRBD1. Germline V gene lookup returns CDR1 SQVTM and CDR2 ANQGSEA. V lost 3 bases, J lost 6 bases, and 5 bases stayed unmatched. The CDR3 runs 13 residues. CDR3 in DNA: TGCAGCGTTGAGCCAGGGGGCGGGGATACGCAGTATTTT. This sequence encodes CSVEPGGGDTQYF.

The CDR3 DNA reads TGTGCCAGCAGCCAACGACTAGCGGAGGGGGAGACCCAGTACTTC. Translated: CASSQRLAEGETQYF. The chain couples TRBV3-1 to TRBJ2-5; 9 bases agree with TRBD2. In germline, CDR1 is LGHDT, CDR2 YNNKEL (reference sequence). Germline trimming cut 2 bases from V and 5 bases from J; bases unmatched to any gene: 6. The length of the CDR3 is 15 residues.

This clonotype was seen a handful of times. The chain combines TRBV28 with TRBJ1-1; tentatively, D is TRBD1 (5 bases). The germline V gene has CDR1 MDHEN and CDR2 SYDVKM. CDR3 length: 16 residues. The V gene lost 2 bases and the J gene lost 4 bases, with 17 bases spanning the gap. The CDR3 spells CASSLTRKWGSTEAFF. DNA of the CDR3: TGTGCCAGCAGTTTAACCCGGAAGTGGGGGAGCACTGAAGCTTTCTTT.

The chain joins TRBV5-1 to TRBJ2-4, with a tentative D call TRBD2 (7 bases). The CDR3 extends over 13 amino acids. In germline, CDR1 is SGHRS, CDR2 YFSETQ. V lost 0 bases, J lost 9 bases, and 10 bases lay in between. CDR3 nucleotide sequence: TGCGCCAGCAGCTTGGCAGGGGAGGGCATTCAGTACTTC. Translated, it gives CASSLAGEGIQYF.

The genes are TRBV20-1 and TRBJ2-1, with 8 bases matching TRBD2. Germline-derived CDR1 and CDR2 are DFQATT and SNEGSKA (reference sequence). The length of the CDR3 is 18 residues. The V gene end was trimmed by 0 bases and the J gene end by 4 bases; junction bases not matched to a gene: 14. The CDR3 loop reads CSARDGTSSRYRYNEQFF. The CDR3 DNA reads TGCAGTGCTAGAGATGGGACTAGTTCTAGATATCGGTACAATGAGCAGTTCTTC.

The chain recombines TRBV12-3 or TRBV12-4 with TRBJ2-3; 10 bases align to TRBD2. This CDR3 contains 15 residues. With V trimmed by 4 bases and J by 2 bases, 3 bases remained unmatched. The CDR3 DNA reads TGTGCCAGCAGTTGGACTAGCGGCCCCACAGATACGCAGTATTTT. Its translation: CASSWTSGPTDTQYF.

This clonotype has a handful of counts. The chain has TRBV28 and TRBJ2-3; 9 bases map to TRBD2. The CDR3 length is 18 residues. J lost 2 bases, V lost 4 bases, and 13 bases had no gene match. CDR1 MDHEN and CDR2 SYDVKM come from the germline V gene. The CDR3, as DNA: TGTGCCAGCAGTTCCTTAGGGTGGCTAGCGGGAAACACAGATACGCAGTATTTT. Protein: CASSSLGWLAGNTDTQYF.

This rearrangement joins TRBV2 to TRBJ1-1; D is perhaps TRBD1 (5 bases). Germline-derived CDR1 and CDR2 are SNHLY and FYNNEI. V was cut by 11 bases and J by 6 bases, with 13 bases left in between. This CDR3 spans 11 amino acids. CDR3 sequence: CALTRGSEAFF. The CDR3 DNA follows: TGTGCCCTTACGAGGGGCTCTGAAGCTTTCTTT.

This clonotype was observed a few times. The chain couples TRBV19 to TRBJ2-1; 11 bases line up with TRBD2. This CDR3 is built from 16 residues. Germline lookup yields CDR1 LNHDA and CDR2 SQIVND (reference sequence). V gave up 3 bases and J gave up 9 bases; unmatched junction bases: 10. The CDR3 bases are TGTGCCAGTAGTATTAGCGGGAGGGCCTTTGACAGTGAGCAGTTCTTC. It specifies CASSISGRAFDSEQFF. The full variable domain, with the rest looked up from reference TRBV19 and TRBJ2-1, is DGGITQSPKYLFRKEGQNVTLSCEQNLNHDAMYWYRQDPGQGLRLIYYSQIVNDFQKGDIAEGYSVSREKKESFPLTVTSAQKNPTAFYLCASSISGRAFDSEQFFGPGTRLTVL.

This chain links TRBV12-3 or TRBV12-4 with TRBJ2-5; unclear D gene. This CDR3 is 13 amino acids long. Trimming cost V 5 bases and J 1 base, with 8 bases left between them. The CDR3 spells CASSPDAQETQYF. CDR3 DNA: TGTGCCAGCAGTCCGGACGCCCAAGAGACCCAGTACTTC.

J is TRBJ1-1 and V is TRBV20-1, with 11 bases lining up with TRBD1. The germline V gene encodes CDR1 DFQATT and CDR2 SNEGSKA (reference sequence). There are 13 residues in the CDR3. After removal of 4 bases from V and 4 bases from J, the junction contained 2 bases not matched to a gene. The CDR3 DNA sequence: TGCAGTGCTACCGGGACAGGGGGCACTGAAGCTTTCTTT. It is translated as CSATGTGGTEAFF.

This clonotype showed up just a few times. The rearrangement joins TRBV4-1 to TRBJ1-6; D may be TRBD1 (5 bases). Trimming took off 4 bases at V and 7 bases at J, with 8 bases between the two ends. The CDR3 covers 13 residues. Per germline, CDR1 MGHRA and CDR2 YSYEKL. CDR3 in amino acids: CASSRDLNSPLHF. In DNA, the CDR3 is TGCGCCAGCAGCCGGGACCTCAATTCACCCCTCCACTTT.

In this sample, this clonotype turned up many times. The CDR3 DNA is TGTGCCAGCAGCGTGGGGGGACAGCAAGAGACCCAGTACTTC. This translates into CASSVGGQQETQYF. This chain joins TRBV9 and TRBJ2-5; possibly TRBD1 for D (7 bases). The CDR3 is 14 amino acids. V shed 2 bases and J shed 2 bases, with 10 bases lying between them. CDR1 and CDR2 from the germline V gene are SGDLS and YYNGEE.

The chain is built from TRBV6-5 and TRBJ2-7; D possibly uses TRBD1 or TRBD2 (5 bases each). Germline V gene lookup returns CDR1 MNHEY and CDR2 SVGAGI. The germline V and J ends were trimmed by 0 bases and 2 bases, with 14 bases remaining between them. The CDR3 covers 16 residues. CDR3 region: CASSYSGDAITYEQYF. The CDR3 DNA follows: TGTGCCAGCAGTTACTCGGGGGATGCAATAACCTACGAGCAGTACTTC.